This TCR beta chain is drawn from a study of Ad26.COV2.S vaccination and SARS-CoV-2 variants. Sequencing was performed with immunoSEQ multiplex PCR; in TCRdb, only in-frame clones are kept and a portion is missing. The sample holds 200,000 to 250,000 clones, 70% to 90% seen once. Documented treatment: approximately 18 received Ad26.COV2.S at low or high dose, single or two shots; about 5 received placebo; per-sample allocation not given. Following the first vaccine or placebo injection, samples were taken on day 63. This Boston cohort included adults aged 18-55 years. CDR3 length equals 15 residues. CDR1 and CDR2 from the germline V gene are SGHTA and FQGNSA. Deletions cut 1 base from V and 3 bases from J, with 10 bases between.

This specimen was peripheral blood, taken in a trial of Ad26.COV2.S vaccine versus placebo. V usage is TRBV7-2 and J usage is TRBJ1-3, with a weak D call TRBD1 (6 bases). This clonotype was obtained from a person aged 18-65 years who received the Ad26.COV2.S COVID-19 vaccine or a placebo. CDR3 nucleotide sequence: TGTGCCAGCAGCTTAGAGGGGGGATATGGAAACACCATATATTTT. This sequence encodes CASSLEGGYGNTIYF.